Listed below are T cell receptor beta chains from one sample, sequenced in a study of shared clonotypes between healthy human individuals. The table came from immunoSEQ multiplex PCR; TCRdb's copy has only in-frame clones and leaves some out. This sample yields 2 million to 2.5 million clones, of which 85% to 95% are seen a single time; more than 0.35% belongs to the top ten. Material for sequencing was naive CD4+ T cells from PBMCs. The receptors here all came from a man aged 18 to 30 in good health. Some clones in this sample may be carry-over from other donors' samples. Both conserved end residues are part of each CDR3. A D gene is named only where the DNA matches it firmly. Expanded clones get a size class; other rows say once, few or many, or leave the size out.

D	size	V	J	CDR3	DNA
NA	NA	TRBV6-6	TRBJ2-6	CASSYPGLGANVLTF	TGTGCCAGCAGTTACCCAGGGTTAGGGGCCAACGTCCTGACTTTC
TRBD1	NA	TRBV27	TRBJ1-3	CASRPETGVSGNTIYF	TGTGCCAGCAGGCCGGAGACAGGGGTCTCTGGAAACACCATATATTTT
NA	NA	TRBV2	TRBJ2-7	CASTDQKGPYEQYF	TGTGCCAGCACCGACCAAAAGGGACCCTACGAGCAGTACTTC
TRBD2	NA	TRBV5-1	TRBJ2-5	CASSLVSGKETQYF	TGCGCCAGCAGCTTGGTTAGCGGGAAAGAGACCCAGTACTTC
NA	NA	TRBV28	TRBJ1-4	CASSPTGDGEKLFF	TGTGCCAGCAGCCCGACGGGAGACGGCGAAAAACTGTTTTTT
TRBD1	NA	TRBV2	TRBJ1-2	CASSAGGVYGYTF	TGTGCCAGCAGCGCAGGGGGCGTCTATGGCTACACCTTC
NA	once	TRBV11-3	TRBJ2-1	CASSSSLGGSNEQFF	TGTGCCAGCAGCTCCTCTCTCGGCGGATCAAATGAGCAGTTCTTC
NA	NA	TRBV9	TRBJ2-2	CASSVRTNTGELFF	TGTGCCAGCAGCGTCAGGACTAACACCGGGGAGCTGTTTTTT
NA	NA	TRBV5-1	TRBJ2-2	CASSRGGGTGELFF	TGCGCCAGCAGCAGGGGTGGGGGCACCGGGGAGCTGTTTTTT
TRBD2	NA	TRBV5-6	TRBJ2-7	CASSPTSGRAYEQYF	TGTGCCAGCAGCCCGACTAGCGGGAGGGCCTACGAGCAGTACTTC
TRBD1	NA	TRBV7-2	TRBJ2-7	CASSLRDRGWYEQYF	TGTGCCAGCAGCTTACGCGACAGGGGATGGTACGAGCAGTACTTC
TRBD2	NA	TRBV28	TRBJ2-3	CGLAGGPGDTQYF	TGTGGATTAGCGGGAGGGCCGGGAGATACGCAGTATTTT
NA	NA	TRBV9	TRBJ2-1	CASSVEGNYYNEQFF	TGTGCCAGCAGCGTAGAGGGCAATTACTACAATGAGCAGTTCTTC
TRBD1	NA	TRBV30	TRBJ1-2	CAWTLGQGAFYGYTF	TGTGCCTGGACCTTAGGGCAGGGGGCGTTTTATGGCTACACCTTC
TRBD1	NA	TRBV10-1	TRBJ2-7	CASSPGTGYEQYF	TGCGCCAGCAGTCCCGGGACAGGGTACGAGCAGTACTTC
TRBD2	NA	TRBV4-1	TRBJ2-4	CASSQGRLAGGPGAKNIQYF	TGCGCCAGCAGCCAAGGCCGCCTAGCGGGAGGGCCAGGAGCCAAAAACATTCAGTACTTC
TRBD2	NA	TRBV5-1	TRBJ2-2	CASTPPRASGTNTGELFF	TGCGCCAGCACCCCGCCCCGCGCTAGCGGGACGAACACCGGGGAGCTGTTTTTT
NA	NA	TRBV19	TRBJ2-5	CASSIGASGRETQYF	TGTGCCAGTAGTATAGGGGCGTCAGGGAGAGAGACCCAGTACTTC
NA	NA	TRBV5-1	TRBJ2-5	CASSLAGTPGETQYF	TGCGCCAGCAGCTTGGCGGGGACACCGGGGGAGACCCAGTACTTC
TRBD2	NA	TRBV18	TRBJ2-7	CASSPTGLAGDEQYF	TGTGCCAGCTCACCAACAGGACTAGCGGGAGACGAGCAGTACTTC
TRBD1	NA	TRBV7-3	TRBJ1-1	CASSLTGDTEAFF	TGTGCCAGCAGCCTGACAGGGGACACTGAAGCTTTCTTT
TRBD2	NA	TRBV7-9	TRBJ2-2	CARGLAGLNTGELFF	TGTGCCCGGGGACTAGCGGGACTTAACACCGGGGAGCTGTTTTTT
TRBD2	NA	TRBV28	TRBJ2-7	CASSWGLAMSYEQYF	TGTGCCAGCAGTTGGGGACTAGCGATGAGCTACGAGCAGTACTTC
NA	NA	TRBV29-1	TRBJ2-6	CSVQGLLRPNVLTF	TGCAGCGTGCAGGGACTCTTGAGGCCCAACGTCCTGACTTTC
NA	NA	TRBV7-2	TRBJ2-1	CASSRALLVGTGEQFF	TGTGCCAGCAGCCGCGCGCTCCTGGTGGGAACGGGTGAGCAGTTCTTC
TRBD1	NA	TRBV5-1	TRBJ2-3	CASSFGQGDLDTQYF	TGCGCCAGCAGCTTCGGACAGGGGGACCTGGATACGCAGTATTTT
NA	NA	TRBV19	TRBJ1-3	CASISGGSGNTIYF	TGTGCCAGTATCTCAGGTGGCTCTGGAAACACCATATATTTT
NA	NA	TRBV5-1	TRBJ1-1	CASSPLSPVTNTEAFF	TGCGCCAGCAGCCCTTTGTCGCCAGTAACCAACACTGAAGCTTTCTTT
TRBD2	NA	TRBV2	TRBJ2-3	CASVRGDGTDTQYF	TGTGCCAGCGTCCGGGGGGACGGCACAGATACGCAGTATTTT
NA	NA	TRBV18	TRBJ2-5	CASSPLQDGKETQYF	TGTGCCAGCTCACCTCTACAGGACGGTAAAGAGACCCAGTACTTC
TRBD1	NA	TRBV28	TRBJ2-7	CASSLGAGGVYEQYF	TGTGCCAGCAGTCTGGGGGCAGGGGGTGTTTACGAGCAGTACTTC